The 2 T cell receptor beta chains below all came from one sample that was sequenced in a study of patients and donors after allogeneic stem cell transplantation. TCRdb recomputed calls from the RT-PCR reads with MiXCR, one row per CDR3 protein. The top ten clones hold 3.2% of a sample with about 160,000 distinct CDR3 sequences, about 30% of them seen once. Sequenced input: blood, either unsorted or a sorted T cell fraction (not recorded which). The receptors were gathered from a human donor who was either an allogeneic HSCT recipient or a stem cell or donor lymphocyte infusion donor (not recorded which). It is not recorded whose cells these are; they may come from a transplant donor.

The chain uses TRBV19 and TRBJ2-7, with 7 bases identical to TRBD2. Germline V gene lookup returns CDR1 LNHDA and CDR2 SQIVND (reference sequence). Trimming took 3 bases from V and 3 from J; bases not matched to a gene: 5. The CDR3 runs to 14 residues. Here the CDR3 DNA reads TGTGCCAGTAGTATGGGACTACTACACTACGAGCAGTACTTC. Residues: CASSMGLLHYEQYF. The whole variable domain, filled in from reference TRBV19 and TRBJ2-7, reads DGGITQSPKYLFRKEGQNVTLSCEQNLNHDAMYWYRQDPGQGLRLIYYSQIVNDFQKGDIAEGYSVSREKKESFPLTVTSAQKNPTAFYLCASSMGLLHYEQYFGPGTRLTVT.

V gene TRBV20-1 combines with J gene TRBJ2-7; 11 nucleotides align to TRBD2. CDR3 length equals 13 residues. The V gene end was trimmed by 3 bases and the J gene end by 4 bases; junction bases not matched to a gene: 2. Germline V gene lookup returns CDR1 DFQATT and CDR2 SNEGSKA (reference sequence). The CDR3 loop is CSASPSGRYEQYF. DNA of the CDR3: TGCAGTGCTAGCCCTAGCGGGAGGTACGAGCAGTACTTC.